These 7 T cell receptor beta chains were sequenced from one sample in a study of regulatory T cells in long-lasting Graves disease. According to the study, TCR beta libraries were built with iRepertoire HTBI primers and CDR3-region Arm-PCR. TCRdb analysed the multiplex PCR reads with MiXCR anew, one entry per CDR3 protein. The sample has around 420,000 distinct CDR3 sequences, roughly a sixth seen once. Sample time point: newly diagnosed GD, antithyroid drugs for less than 3 months. PBMCs provided the RNA from which the TCR library was made. Sequences were derived from peripheral blood mononuclear cells (PBMCs), sampled at new diagnosis, from a patient treated with antithyroid drugs. The receptor set was obtained from a female donor with Graves disease.

This clonotype was found many times. The CDR3: CASRSRGTEAFF. The CDR3 DNA follows: TGTGCCAGCAGGAGCAGGGGAACTGAAGCTTTCTTT. The V call is TRBV28, the J call TRBJ1-1; D is perhaps TRBD1 (6 bases). Per the germline V gene, CDR1 is MDHEN and CDR2 is SYDVKM. This CDR3 contains 12 residues. V gave up 6 bases and J gave up 5 bases, with 10 bases separating them.

This clonotype was recorded at least ten times. This sequence joins TRBV20-1 and TRBJ2-3; D is ambiguous. The germline CDR1 and CDR2 sequences are DFQATT and SNEGSKA (reference sequence). V lost 1 base to trimming and J lost 0 bases, with 14 bases between them. CDR3 length: 16 residues. In DNA, the CDR3 is TGCAGTGCTAGAGGGCCAGGACGGTTTAGCACAGATACGCAGTATTTT. This sequence encodes CSARGPGRFSTDTQYF.

Only a few counts were recorded for this clonotype. Given a much more abundant clone one base away, this may be a read error. The V call is TRBV7-6, the J call TRBJ2-5; weak D call: TRBD2 (6 bases). CDR1 is SGHVS, CDR2 FNYEAQ, per germline. V was shortened by 2 bases and J by 4 bases, with 14 bases between the two germline ends. The CDR3 is 15 residues long. The CDR3 sequence is CASSLIWGGRETQYF. CDR3 bases: TGTGCCAGCAGCTTAATTTGGGGAGGACGAGAGACCCAGTACTTC.

This clonotype was counted at least ten times. The rearrangement links TRBV5-6 to TRBJ2-1; 14 nucleotides align to TRBD2. This CDR3 region has 18 residues. The V and J ends lost 4 bases and 9 bases, in that order; junction bases with no gene match: 15. Germline V gene lookup returns CDR1 SGHDT and CDR2 YYEEEE. In DNA, the CDR3 is TGTGCCAGCAGCCGGCTGACTAGCGGGAGGGGGAGTGGGGGTGAGCAGTTCTTC. Residues: CASSRLTSGRGSGGEQFF.

This chain connects TRBV20-1 to TRBJ2-7; perhaps TRBD1 as D (6 bases). Trimming removed 1 base from V and 0 bases from J, with 22 bases in between. The CDR3 consists of 18 residues. In germline, CDR1 is DFQATT, CDR2 SNEGSKA (reference sequence). In DNA form, the CDR3 reads TGCAGTGCTAGAGGGGATGCAGGGGCTCCACCCAGCTCCTACGAGCAGTACTTC. Translated, it gives CSARGDAGAPPSSYEQYF.

The gene calls are TRBV30 and TRBJ1-5, with D unresolved. With 3 bases removed from V and 2 bases from J, the gap between germline ends came to 20 bases. Per germline, CDR1 GTSNPN and CDR2 SVGIG (reference sequence). This CDR3 comprises 17 residues. The CDR3 coding sequence is TGTGCCTGGAGCCTCGGCATTACCCAAGACGGCAATCAGCCCCAGCATTTT. Its protein product is CAWSLGITQDGNQPQHF.

As regards this clonotype: A much larger clonotype is one base distant, so this may be a read error. The chain has TRBV5-1 and TRBJ2-1; a possible D gene is TRBD1 (5 bases). The CDR3 runs 15 residues. Germline-derived CDR1 and CDR2 are SGHRS and YFSETQ. CDR3 coding DNA: TGTGCCAACAGCTTGTTAGGGGTGGGTGTAAATGAGCAGTTCTTC. It translates to CANSLLGVGVNEQFF. Looking up the rest from reference TRBV5-1 and TRBJ2-1 gives the full variable domain: KAGVTQTPRYLIKTRGQQVTLSCSPISGHRSVSWYQQTPGQGLQFLFEYFSETQRNKGNFPGRFSGRQFSNSRSEMNVSTLELGDSALYLCANSLLGVGVNEQFFGPGTRLTVL.